The T cell receptor beta chain under discussion was sequenced for a study of monozygotic twins with inflammatory bowel disease. Via template switching, UMIs carrying a 6-nucleotide sample barcode were introduced. TCRdb reanalyzed the 5' RACE reads, giving one entry per CDR3 protein sequence and no DNA. The ten top clones account for more than 2%, within a sample of some 450,000 distinct CDR3 sequences. Whole-study findings and limits: The inverse Simpson measure of TCRbeta diversity was lower in IBD patients than in healthy co-twins.

Note on this clonotype: The antigen remains unidentified.

CDR3 length: 15 residues. The germline gives CDR1 MDHEN, CDR2 SYDVKM. Sequenced material: blood. This chain connects TRBV28 to TRBJ1-2; TCRdb proposes TRBD1, but this gene call is untestable without DNA. The source is a human donor with ulcerative colitis or Crohn's disease, or a healthy co-twin of an affected twin (not recorded which). CDR3 residues: CASSFYGRGDYGYTF.